A single sample gave rise to the 18 T cell receptor beta chains below, sequenced in a study of cytomegalovirus exposure and HLA in healthy donors. With 60 Vbeta and 13 Jbeta primers, the PCR was carried out. The table came from immunoSEQ multiplex PCR; TCRdb's copy has only in-frame clones and leaves some out. This table has roughly 150,000 clones, 84% appearing once. Sample: PBMCs. Receptors were obtained from a boy between 2 and 10 years old in good health and CMV-seronegative.

The gene calls are TRBV10-3 and TRBJ2-7; a possible D gene is TRBD1 (6 bases). Trimming stripped 11 bases from V and 2 bases from J, with 16 bases between. CDR1 is ENHRY, CDR2 SYGVKD, per germline. The CDR3 sequence is 13 residues long. The CDR3 region is CALSTGFPYEQYF. CDR3 nucleotides: TGTGCCCTAAGCACAGGGTTTCCCTACGAGCAGTACTTC.

V gene TRBV13 combines with J gene TRBJ2-2; maybe TRBD1 (5 bases). The CDR3 extends over 17 amino acids. CDR1 PRHDT and CDR2 FYEKMQ come from the germline V gene (reference sequence). V shed 2 bases and J shed 0 bases, with 13 bases lying between them. The CDR3, as DNA: TGTGCCAGCAGCTTAAGACAGCCTCTACCGAACACCGGGGAGCTGTTTTTT. Translating it yields CASSLRQPLPNTGELFF.

The chain employs TRBV5-1 and TRBJ2-5; the match to TRBD2 covers 7 bases. With 4 bases clipped from V and 0 bases from J, the junction kept 6 bases outside the gene matches. CDR1 and CDR2 (germline): SGHRS, YFSETQ. The CDR3 has 15 amino acids. CDR3 protein: CASSPRLADQETQYF. The DNA for the CDR3 is TGCGCCAGCAGCCCCCGGCTAGCGGACCAAGAGACCCAGTACTTC. The entire variable domain, with the rest obtained from reference TRBV5-1 and TRBJ2-5, is as follows: KAGVTQTPRYLIKTRGQQVTLSCSPISGHRSVSWYQQTPGQGLQFLFEYFSETQRNKGNFPGRFSGRQFSNSRSEMNVSTLELGDSALYLCASSPRLADQETQYFGPGTRLLVL.

In regard to this clone: A read error may produce the germline difference seen at one junction end. The genes are TRBV6-5 and TRBJ2-3; D is possibly TRBD2 (7 bases). This CDR3 has 15 residues. Germline CDR1 is MNHEY and CDR2 is SVGAGI. This chain's CDR3 is CASSYSKGFGGASDF. CDR3 nucleotides: TGTGCCAGCAGTTACAGTAAGGGTTTTGGGGGGGCGTCGGATTTT.

This chain connects TRBV10-3 to TRBJ1-1, with TRBD1 matching 8 bases. After removal of 10 bases from V and 0 bases from J, the junction contained 10 bases not matched to a gene. The CDR3 length is 15 residues. The germline gives CDR1 ENHRY, CDR2 SYGVKD. The CDR3 DNA follows: TGTGCCACCCGACAGGGGACATTAATGAACACTGAAGCTTTCTTT. Translation: CATRQGTLMNTEAFF.

The V and J genes are TRBV7-9 and TRBJ1-2; tentatively, D is TRBD1 (6 bases). The CDR3 sequence is 15 residues long. The V gene's germline CDR1 is SEHNR and CDR2 FQNEAQ (reference sequence). V lost 3 bases to trimming and J lost 2 bases, with 13 bases between them. The CDR3 reads CASSFLGTGNYGYTF. The CDR3, as DNA: TGTGCCAGCAGCTTCCTGGGAACAGGGAACTATGGCTACACCTTC.

The CDR3 sequence is CASSQGLATGGNYGYTF. CDR3 sequence (DNA): TGCGCCAGCAGCCAAGGCCTAGCGACAGGGGGTAACTATGGCTACACCTTC. This rearrangement joins TRBV4-1 to TRBJ1-2, with 9 bases aligning to TRBD1. The junction had 7 bases not matched to a gene; V was cut back by 1 base and J by 1 base. From germline, CDR1 is MGHRA and CDR2 YSYEKL. CDR3 size: 17 residues.

The rearrangement uses TRBV10-3 and TRBJ2-2, with 8 bases matching TRBD1. The germline V gene encodes CDR1 ENHRY and CDR2 SYGVKD. V shed 5 bases, J shed 2 bases, and the junction held 7 bases outside the gene matches. This CDR3 spans 16 amino acids. The CDR3 sequence is CAISFSGGSNTGELFF. The CDR3 nucleotides are TGTGCCATCAGTTTCTCAGGGGGCTCTAACACCGGGGAGCTGTTTTTT.

The V and J genes are TRBV19 and TRBJ1-1; TRBD1 matches 9 bases. The V gene end was trimmed by 6 bases and the J gene end by 3 bases; junction bases not matched to a gene: 29. The CDR3 covers 22 residues. Per germline, CDR1 LNHDA and CDR2 SQIVND (reference sequence). In DNA, the CDR3 is TGTGCCAGTAGGTCAAGTTTGGGGCGAGCCACCAAACCGGGACAGGGAGACACTGAAGCTTTCTTT. This translates into CASRSSLGRATKPGQGDTEAFF.

The rearrangement uses TRBV21-1 and TRBJ2-5; TRBD2 is the table's D call and was not checked against the DNA. TRBV21-1 constitutes a pseudogene. This CDR3 region has 14 residues. For the CDR3, the DNA is TGTGCCAGCATCCGCACACTGTTGAGCGGGCTCCAGTACTTC. It is translated as CASIRTLLSGLQYF.

This chain uses TRBV18 with TRBJ2-7; perhaps TRBD1 as D (5 bases). In germline, CDR1 is KGHSH, CDR2 LQKENI. V gave up 6 bases and J gave up 3 bases, with 12 bases separating them. The length of the CDR3 is 13 residues. CDR3 sequence (DNA): TGTGCCAGCTCCAGGGATAGACTCTACGAGCAGTACTTC. This sequence encodes CASSRDRLYEQYF.

The chain joins TRBV7-2 to TRBJ2-7; D perhaps matches TRBD1 (6 bases). This CDR3 region has 17 residues. Between the trimmed V and J ends, which lost 1 base and 1 base, there was a span of 17 bases. In germline, CDR1 is SGHTA, CDR2 FQGNSA. The CDR3 reads CASSLVTTGTRSYEQYF. The CDR3, as DNA: TGTGCCAGCAGCTTAGTCACAACCGGGACACGATCCTACGAGCAGTACTTC.

DNA of the CDR3: TGTGCCAGCAGCGCTAGCGCAGGACCCTACAATGAGCAGTTCTTC. It translates to CASSASAGPYNEQFF. This chain joins TRBV9 and TRBJ2-1; D perhaps matches TRBD2 (6 bases). This CDR3 is built from 15 residues. The V and J ends lost 3 bases and 2 bases respectively, with 12 bases between them. The germline CDR1 and CDR2 sequences are SGDLS and YYNGEE.

The sample holds a few counts of this clone. J is TRBJ2-1 and V is TRBV29-1, with TRBD1 as a possible D gene (6 bases). The CDR3 extends over 14 amino acids. V shed 3 bases and J shed 7 bases, with 16 bases lying between them. Looked up from germline, CDR1 is SQVTM and CDR2 is ANQGSEA. The CDR3: CSVEGARVRNEQFF. The CDR3 nucleotides read TGCAGCGTTGAGGGGGCTCGGGTAAGGAATGAGCAGTTCTTC.

This clone showed up just a few times. The chain has TRBV21-1 and TRBJ2-4; no check of the table's D call, TRBD1, against the DNA was made. TRBV21-1 is marked as a pseudogene. The CDR3 has 18 amino acids. The DNA for the CDR3 is TGTGCCAGCAGCAAATCTCCAAGACAGGGGCGCGCCAAAAACATTCAGTACTTC. It codes for CASSKSPRQGRAKNIQYF.

The chain couples TRBV7-8 to TRBJ1-2, with D possibly matching TRBD1 (5 bases). Trimming pared 0 bases from V and 8 bases from J, leaving 22 bases between. This CDR3 has 17 residues. CDR1 SGHVS and CDR2 FQNEAQ come from the germline V gene. The CDR3, as DNA: TGTGCCAGCAGCTTAGCGGGGCGTTTGTCTGGACAACGGGGCTACACCTTC. Protein product: CASSLAGRLSGQRGYTF.

The V and J genes are TRBV19 and TRBJ1-4; 7 bases fit TRBD1. This CDR3 is built from 14 residues. J lost 5 bases, V lost 3 bases, and 3 bases had no gene match. The V gene's germline CDR1 is LNHDA and CDR2 SQIVND (reference sequence). CDR3 sequence: CASSIVTGNEKLFF. The CDR3 DNA reads TGTGCCAGTAGTATTGTGACAGGGAATGAAAAACTGTTTTTT. The variable domain in full, completed from reference TRBV19 and TRBJ1-4, reads DGGITQSPKYLFRKEGQNVTLSCEQNLNHDAMYWYRQDPGQGLRLIYYSQIVNDFQKGDIAEGYSVSREKKESFPLTVTSAQKNPTAFYLCASSIVTGNEKLFFGSGTQLSVL.

The chain employs TRBV7-2 and TRBJ2-7; TRBD1 aligns across 10 bases. The CDR3 is 13 amino acids. Germline V CDR1 and CDR2: SGHTA, FQGNSA. After removal of 5 bases from V and 6 bases from J, the junction contained 4 bases not matched to a gene. CDR3 amino acids: CASSRDRGGEQYF. DNA for the CDR3: TGTGCCAGCAGCCGGGACAGGGGTGGCGAGCAGTACTTC.